The next 24 T cell receptor beta chains were all read from a single sample in a study of T-cell memory formation after mild COVID-19. One entry per CDR3 protein results from TCRdb running MiXCR on the 5' RACE reads. Here the sample spans hundreds of thousands of distinct CDR3 sequences, 15% to 20% being singletons. The sample comprised PBMCs or a T cell subset sorted from them (not recorded which). The receptors originated from an adult woman who had mild COVID-19 (a few samples of this study predate the infection). Cell type and time point are not known.

This clonotype was counted many times. The chain links TRBV6-5 to TRBJ2-7; perhaps TRBD1 as D (5 bases). The V gene's germline CDR1 is MNHEY and CDR2 SVGAGI. Trimming removed 6 bases at V and 0 bases at J, with 15 bases between. The CDR3 is made up of 15 amino acids. The CDR3 nucleotides are TGTGCCAGCAGGAAGGGGCAGAGTGGCTCCTACGAGCAGTACTTC. It codes for CASRKGQSGSYEQYF.

This clonotype was found a few times. The rearrangement links TRBV4-1 to TRBJ2-7; 9 nucleotides agree with TRBD2. The CDR3 has 16 residues. Germline CDR1 reads MGHRA; CDR2 reads YSYEKL. The V and J ends lost 6 bases and 3 bases, in that order; junction bases with no gene match: 12. The DNA of the CDR3 is TGCGCCAGCAGGGCGGCCCGGGAGACTAGCGGCTACGAGCAGTACTTC. It specifies CASRAARETSGYEQYF.

The J gene is TRBJ2-5, the V gene TRBV7-2; possibly TRBD2 for D (5 bases). This CDR3 is 14 amino acids long. V was shortened by 3 bases and J by 3 bases, with 11 bases between the two germline ends. Looked up from germline, CDR1 is SGHTA and CDR2 is FQGNSA. CDR3 amino acids: CASSLGGLEETQYF. In DNA, the CDR3 is TGTGCCAGCAGCTTGGGCGGACTTGAAGAGACCCAGTACTTC. The full variable domain, its missing parts supplied by reference TRBV7-2 and TRBJ2-5, is GAGVSQSPSNKVTEKGKDVELRCDPISGHTALYWYRQSLGQGLEFLIYFQGNSAPDKSGLPSDRFSAERTGGSVSTLTIQRTQQEDSAVYLCASSLGGLEETQYFGPGTRLLVL.

This clonotype turned up a few times. The chain combines TRBV4-1 with TRBJ2-7; D might be TRBD2 (6 bases). This CDR3 contains 15 residues. The germline CDR1 and CDR2 sequences are MGHRA and YSYEKL. The V gene lost 1 base and the J gene lost 3 bases, with 13 bases spanning the gap. CDR3 amino acids: CASSQVEGHNYEQYF. Written as DNA, the CDR3 is TGCGCCAGCAGCCAAGTGGAGGGGCATAACTACGAGCAGTACTTC.

The chain combines TRBV10-3 with TRBJ2-7, with D perhaps matching TRBD2 (6 bases). V was pared by 4 bases and J by 4 bases, with 14 bases between. The germline CDR1 and CDR2 sequences are ENHRY and SYGVKD. The CDR3 length is 14 residues. CDR3 DNA: TGTGCCATCAGTGCCGGAGGGCTGGGGTACGAGCAGTACTTC. Protein product: CAISAGGLGYEQYF.

This clonotype showed up just a few times. This chain connects TRBV7-9 to TRBJ2-7, with D uncertain. V was pared by 0 bases and J by 5 bases, with 5 bases between. The germline CDR1 and CDR2 sequences are SEHNR and FQNEAQ (reference sequence). The CDR3 runs to 12 residues. CDR3 loop: CASSLATHEQYF. In nucleotides, the CDR3 is TGTGCCAGCAGCTTAGCGACACACGAGCAGTACTTC. The variable domain in full, with the rest retrieved from reference TRBV7-9 and TRBJ2-7, is DTGVSQNPRHKITKRGQNVTFRCDPISEHNRLYWYRQTLGQGPEFLTYFQNEAQLEKSRLLSDRFSAERPKGSFSTLEIQRTEQGDSAMYLCASSLATHEQYFGPGTRLTVT.

The rearrangement uses TRBV7-9 and TRBJ1-1, with D maybe TRBD1 (5 bases). V lost 5 bases, J lost 6 bases, and 13 bases lay in between. This CDR3 comprises 13 residues. CDR1 and CDR2 from the germline V gene are SEHNR and FQNEAQ (reference sequence). CDR3 nucleotide sequence: TGTGCCAGCAGCCCATGGGGGGACTCTGAAGCTTTCTTT. Translating it yields CASSPWGDSEAFF. Variable domain in full (rest from reference TRBV7-9 and TRBJ1-1): DTGVSQNPRHKITKRGQNVTFRCDPISEHNRLYWYRQTLGQGPEFLTYFQNEAQLEKSRLLSDRFSAERPKGSFSTLEIQRTEQGDSAMYLCASSPWGDSEAFFGQGTRLTVV.

This clonotype was observed a few times. This chain uses TRBV24-1 with TRBJ2-5, with D possibly TRBD2 on 6 matching bases. V was shortened by 4 bases and J by 4 bases, with 18 bases between the two germline ends. CDR3 length: 16 residues. Germline-derived CDR1 and CDR2 are KGHDR and SFDVKD. The CDR3 DNA follows: TGTGCCACCAGTGACCCTCCCTCGGTGGGGGGAGAGACCCAGTACTTC. Encoded protein: CATSDPPSVGGETQYF.

The chain couples TRBV7-6 to TRBJ1-1; D is unclear. The CDR3 has 14 amino acids. Germline V lookup: CDR1 SGHVS, CDR2 FNYEAQ. Between the trimmed V and J ends, which lost 3 bases and 5 bases, there was a span of 13 bases. This CDR3 is CASSLGQKSTEAFF. CDR3 sequence (DNA): TGTGCCAGCAGCTTGGGCCAAAAGAGTACTGAAGCTTTCTTT.

This clonotype occurred many times. The chain joins TRBV7-9 to TRBJ2-7, with 12 bases aligning to TRBD2. The CDR3 extends over 16 amino acids. Germline V lookup: CDR1 SEHNR, CDR2 FQNEAQ (reference sequence). J was trimmed by 3 bases and V by 2 bases; bases with no gene match: 5. The CDR3 protein is CASSLTGTSGRYEQYF. CDR3 sequence (DNA): TGTGCCAGCAGCTTAACTGGGACTAGCGGGCGCTACGAGCAGTACTTC.

The V and J genes are TRBV20-1 and TRBJ2-3; TRBD2 is a possible D gene (6 bases). This CDR3 is built from 14 residues. Germline CDR1 reads DFQATT; CDR2 reads SNEGSKA (reference sequence). V dropped 4 bases and J dropped 0 bases, with 11 bases sitting between them. CDR3 loop: CSATHRGSTDTQYF. In DNA, the CDR3 is TGCAGTGCTACCCACCGGGGGAGCACAGATACGCAGTATTTT.

This clonotype was observed a handful of times. The CDR3 DNA reads TGTGCCAGCAGCTTCGGACAGGGTATGGATGAGCAGTTCTTC. Amino acid sequence: CASSFGQGMDEQFF. This chain connects TRBV7-9 to TRBJ2-1; TRBD1 agrees at 8 bases. The CDR3 sequence is 14 residues long. The V gene's germline CDR1 is SEHNR and CDR2 FQNEAQ (reference sequence). The V gene end was trimmed by 3 bases and the J gene end by 8 bases; junction bases not matched to a gene: 6.

This clonotype was seen just once. The rearrangement joins TRBV5-8 to TRBJ2-3; D ambiguous. V was clipped by 0 bases and J by 2 bases, with 22 bases between them. Germline CDR1 reads SGHTS; CDR2 reads YDEGEE. This CDR3 has 19 amino acids. CDR3: CASSLGTLVLISHTDTQYF. CDR3 bases: TGTGCCAGCAGCTTGGGGACCTTAGTCCTTATTTCGCACACAGATACGCAGTATTTT.

CDR3 protein: CASSLDGREEKLFF. In nucleotides, the CDR3 is TGCGCCAGCAGCTTGGATGGACGAGAGGAAAAACTGTTTTTT. This chain links TRBV5-1 with TRBJ1-4; D gene unclear. This CDR3 contains 14 residues. Trimming shortened V by 0 bases and J by 8 bases, and 11 bases separated the two germline ends. From germline, CDR1 is SGHRS and CDR2 YFSETQ.

This clonotype was seen more than once but under ten times. The chain is built from TRBV24-1 and TRBJ2-2; 7 bases align to TRBD2. The CDR3 is 15 amino acids. The germline gives CDR1 KGHDR, CDR2 SFDVKD. V gave up 9 bases and J gave up 3 bases; unmatched junction bases: 9. The CDR3 DNA is TGTGCCACCCTCGGTGGGACTACTCACACCGGGGAGCTGTTTTTT. The encoded protein is CATLGGTTHTGELFF.

This clonotype turned up a few times. The CDR3 is CASSPRDEQFF. The CDR3 DNA reads TGTGCCAGCAGCCCAAGAGATGAGCAGTTCTTC. The chain has TRBV12-3 or TRBV12-4 and TRBJ2-1; the D is unclear. The CDR3 extends over 11 amino acids. Between the trimmed V and J ends, which lost 6 bases and 8 bases, there was a span of 8 bases.

The genes are TRBV29-1 and TRBJ2-1; D gene unclear. This CDR3 has 12 amino acids. Trimming shortened V by 4 bases and J by 6 bases, and 10 bases separated the two germline ends. Looked up from germline, CDR1 is SQVTM and CDR2 is ANQGSEA. The CDR3 region has the DNA TGCAGCGTTGGAAGGGTCCCCAATGAGCAGTTCTTC. This gives the protein CSVGRVPNEQFF.

The chain couples TRBV6-5 to TRBJ1-1; TRBD1 matches at 7 bases. V shed 7 bases and J 5 bases; nucleotides not matched to a gene: 7. The germline gives CDR1 MNHEY, CDR2 SVGAGI. The CDR3 loop spans 13 amino acids. CDR3 nucleotides: TGTGCCAGCATGAAGGGGGCAAGAACTGAAGCTTTCTTT. It encodes CASMKGARTEAFF.

This rearrangement joins TRBV6-5 to TRBJ1-5, with D uncertain. The CDR3 runs to 16 residues. Germline values: CDR1 MNHEY, CDR2 SVGAGI. V was cut by 0 bases and J by 0 bases, with 9 bases left in between. The CDR3 reads CASSYSASYSNQPQHF. The CDR3, as DNA: TGTGCCAGCAGTTACTCGGCCAGTTATAGCAATCAGCCCCAGCATTTT.

This chain uses TRBV21-1 with TRBJ2-1; the DNA was not used to check the table's D call, TRBD2. TRBV21-1 is recorded as a pseudogene. This CDR3 has 17 amino acids. The CDR3 DNA reads as TGTGCCAGCAGCCAGCGGCGGGGCTCGAGCTCCTACAATGAGCAGTTCTTC. The encoded protein is CASSQRRGSSSYNEQFF.

The chain employs TRBV29-1 and TRBJ1-2; no reliable D call. The V gene's germline CDR1 is SQVTM and CDR2 ANQGSEA. V lost 3 bases and J lost 8, with 16 bases in between. This CDR3 is built from 13 residues. The CDR3 DNA follows: TGCAGCGTTGATCGGGAGGGCTCGGGGGGCTACACCTTC. Translation: CSVDREGSGGYTF.

This clonotype was detected many times. The V and J genes are TRBV20-1 and TRBJ2-1; D is perhaps TRBD1 or TRBD2 (5 bases each). Germline V gene data show CDR1 as DFQATT and CDR2 as SNEGSKA (reference sequence). CDR3 length equals 16 residues. Trimming stripped 0 bases from V and 6 bases from J, with 18 bases between. The DNA for the CDR3 is TGCAGTGCTAGAGATACTTTCGGGGCTAGACGCAATGAGCAGTTCTTC. As protein: CSARDTFGARRNEQFF.

This clonotype was observed a handful of times. CDR3 sequence (DNA): TGTGCCAGCAGTTCAGAAACAAGTGAAGCTTTCTTT. This translates into CASSSETSEAFF. This chain joins TRBV6-5 and TRBJ1-1; D not certain. Looked up from germline, CDR1 is MNHEY and CDR2 is SVGAGI. This CDR3 spans 12 amino acids. The V and J ends lost 4 bases and 7 bases respectively, with 10 bases between them.

The chain carries TRBV29-1 and TRBJ1-2, with D possibly matching TRBD1 (5 bases). The V and J ends lost 7 bases and 0 bases respectively, with 12 bases between them. The CDR3 length is 13 residues. CDR1 is SQVTM, CDR2 ANQGSEA, per germline. Here the CDR3 DNA reads TGCAGCGGGGCCATGGGGGCTAACTATGGCTACACCTTC. It codes for CSGAMGANYGYTF.